Listed below are T cell receptor beta chains from one sample, sequenced in a study of T cells in Graves' hyperthyroidism and ophthalmopathy. A single record per CDR3 protein comes from TCRdb applying MiXCR to the multiplex PCR reads. The data show roughly 380,000 distinct CDR3 sequences, approximately 14% seen once. Sequenced input: blood. Source of these receptors: a woman under 30 with Graves' hyperthyroidism. The CDR3 runs from the conserved cysteine through the conserved F or W. D genes are given only for firm matches. Size tells how often a clone was seen (once, few, many) or the class of an expanded clone, and some rows leave it out.

abundance	d_gene	v_gene	j_gene	CDR3nt	CDR3aa
many	TRBD2	TRBV7-8	TRBJ2-7	TGTGCCAGCAGCTTAGTTCCAGCGGGAGGGCCGTGGGTCTACGAGCAGTACTTC	CASSLVPAGGPWVYEQYF
many	-	TRBV20-1	TRBJ1-2	TGCAGTGCTAGAGCAGGGGCTAACTATGGCTACACCTTC	CSARAGANYGYTF
many	-	TRBV11-2	TRBJ2-1	TGTGCCAGCAGCTTAATTCCGCGGAGCTCCTACAATGAGCAGTTCTTC	CASSLIPRSSYNEQFF
many	TRBD2	TRBV6-1	TRBJ2-5	TGTGCCACTGGGACTATCGGGGACCAAGAGACCCAGTACTTC	CATGTIGDQETQYF
many	-	TRBV10-3	TRBJ1-5	TGTGCCATCAGTGAGTCAAGGGGCGATCAGCCCCAGCATTTT	CAISESRGDQPQHF
-	TRBD1	TRBV28	TRBJ2-7	TGTGCCAGCAGTGCCGGGACAGCAGACAACGAGCAGTACTTC	CASSAGTADNEQYF
many	-	TRBV7-3	TRBJ2-1	TGTGCCAGCAGCTTAGGGGCGATCAATGAGCAGTTCTTC	CASSLGAINEQFF
-	-	TRBV20-1	TRBJ2-5	TGCAGTGCTAAGGGCGGGACAGCCCAAGAGACCCAGTACTTC	CSAKGGTAQETQYF
many	-	TRBV6-2/TRBV6-3	TRBJ2-1	TGTGCCAGCAGTTACAGGGCCGGCGCTGGAAATGAGCAGTTCTTC	CASSYRAGAGNEQFF
many	-	TRBV12-3/TRBV12-4	TRBJ1-5	TGTGCCAGCAGCCCCTCTGGGGGACATAGCAATCAGCCCCAGCATTTT	CASSPSGGHSNQPQHF
-	-	TRBV7-6	TRBJ1-1	TGTGCCAGCAGCTTTCTAGCCTTGAACACTGAAGCTTTCTTT	CASSFLALNTEAFF
many	-	TRBV27	TRBJ2-1	TGTGCCAGCAGACGGGCTGGACAGATTGGCTACAATGAGCAGTTCTTC	CASRRAGQIGYNEQFF
-	-	TRBV6-1	TRBJ2-3	TGTGCTACGGCGGGACCCCCCACAGATACGCAGTATTTT	CATAGPPTDTQYF
-	-	TRBV30	TRBJ2-7	TGTGCCTGGAGGGAGACAGGGAGGACCGAGCAGTACTTC	CAWRETGRTEQYF
many	-	TRBV5-5	TRBJ1-5	TGTGCCAGCAGCCCCGGCTCGGCGAATCAGCCCCAGCATTTT	CASSPGSANQPQHF
-	-	TRBV11-2	TRBJ1-4	TGTGCCAGCAGTCGAGACAGTAATGAAAAACTGTTTTTT	CASSRDSNEKLFF
-	-	TRBV19	TRBJ2-1	TGTGCCAGTAGTCCCCATCCGACTCCAGCCTCGTACAATGAGCAGTTCTTC	CASSPHPTPASYNEQFF
few	-	TRBV2	TRBJ1-2	TGTGCCAGCAGGCCATCGCGGGGGGACTATGGCTACACCTTC	CASRPSRGDYGYTF
many	TRBD2	TRBV7-2	TRBJ2-1	TGTGCCAGCACCCAAAGCGGGAGGGCGAGGATCGGTCACAATGAGCAGTTCTTC	CASTQSGRARIGHNEQFF
-	-	TRBV28	TRBJ2-3	TGTGCCAGCAGCTTAGGGGGGAATACAGATACGCAGTATTTT	CASSLGGNTDTQYF
many	TRBD2	TRBV6-2/TRBV6-3	TRBJ2-1	TGTGCCAGCAGTTCAGATAGCGGGAGGACCCCTTACAATGAGCAGTTCTTC	CASSSDSGRTPYNEQFF
few	-	TRBV14	TRBJ1-1	TGTGCCAGCAGCGAACAACAAGGTCCGTGGCCTCCATCTGAAGCTTTCTTT	CASSEQQGPWPPSEAFF
many	TRBD2	TRBV12-3/TRBV12-4	TRBJ2-1	TGTGCCAGCAGTTTGGTGACTAGCGGGGGACTTTTGAATGAGCAGTTCTTC	CASSLVTSGGLLNEQFF
many	-	TRBV20-1	TRBJ1-2	TGCAGTGCTAGAGGAGGGGGATCAAAGTATGGCTACACCTTC	CSARGGGSKYGYTF
-	TRBD1	TRBV14	TRBJ2-7	TGTGCCAGCAGTCGTTTTACAGGGGTTACCGTCAGGCAGTACTTC	CASSRFTGVTVRQYF
few	-	TRBV28	TRBJ1-4	TGTGCCAGCAGTTCCCCAGATGCAACTAATGAAAAACTGTTTTTT	CASSSPDATNEKLFF
many	TRBD1	TRBV12-3/TRBV12-4	TRBJ2-7	TGTGCCAGCAGTCAGGGGGCCATTCTCGCCGCCGAGCAGTACTTC	CASSQGAILAAEQYF
many	-	TRBV5-1	TRBJ2-5	TGCGCCAGCAGCCAGGGACAATTTTCCGGGAAGACCCAGTACTTC	CASSQGQFSGKTQYF
many	TRBD1	TRBV5-5	TRBJ2-3	TGTGCCAGCAGCCCCAGACAGGGGCGCACAGATACGCAGTATTTT	CASSPRQGRTDTQYF
many	TRBD1	TRBV5-6	TRBJ2-7	TGTGCCAGCAGCTTTGGGGGACAGGGGGCAACCTACGAGCAGTACTTC	CASSFGGQGATYEQYF
few	-	TRBV6-5	TRBJ2-5	TGTGCCAGCAGTTACTTGGGCGTACCAGAGACCCAGTACTTC	CASSYLGVPETQYF
many	-	TRBV27	TRBJ1-1	TGTGCCAGCAGTTTATCATCGAGCACTGAAGCTTTCTTT	CASSLSSSTEAFF